These 16 T cell receptor beta chains were all obtained from the same sample, sequenced in a study of CD8+CD57+ T cells in acquired aplastic anemia. Sequencing was done on patients that had shown CD8+CD57+ cell expansion by flow cytometry. CDR3 and TCR beta VDJ profiling relied on a genomic DNA template. TCRdb fed the reads into MiXCR, producing one record per CDR3 protein. The sample lists 200,000 to 300,000 distinct CDR3 sequences; approximately 86% were seen once. The sample taken for sequencing was sorted CD4+, CD8+, or CD8+CD57+ T cells (not recorded which) from PBMCs. These receptors all come from a human donor with aplastic anemia.

This clonotype turned up a few times. One end of the junction fails to match germline, which may point to a read error. The rearrangement links TRBV10-3 to TRBJ1-3; D may be TRBD1 (5 bases). Germline V CDR1 and CDR2: ENHRY, SYGVKD. The CDR3 has 15 residues. The CDR3 DNA is TGTGCCAGCAGTTACGGGGGATCGGCTGGAAACACCATATATTTT. It is translated as CASSYGGSAGNTIYF.

The V gene is TRBV7-9, the J gene TRBJ2-3; D is possibly TRBD1 (6 bases). Trimming took off 5 bases at V and 12 bases at J, with 24 bases between the two ends. CDR1 is SEHNR, CDR2 FQNEAQ, per germline (reference sequence). The CDR3 extends over 15 amino acids. In DNA form, the CDR3 reads TGTGCCAGCAGCCCCGGGACAAGCGAAAAAGCTGATCAGTATTTT. This translates into CASSPGTSEKADQYF.

V is TRBV9 and J is TRBJ2-7; 11 bases fit TRBD2. V lost 2 bases to trimming and J lost 2 bases; unmatched junction nucleotides: 6. This CDR3 spans 16 amino acids. Germline V gene lookup returns CDR1 SGDLS and CDR2 YYNGEE. CDR3 in DNA: TGTGCCAGCAGCGTGGGGACTAGCGGACCGACCTACGAGCAGTACTTC. This encodes CASSVGTSGPTYEQYF.

This clonotype was counted many times. The V call is TRBV9, the J call TRBJ2-7; 7 bases align to TRBD2. Trimming took 0 bases from V and 3 from J; bases not matched to a gene: 3. The germline V gene has CDR1 SGDLS and CDR2 YYNGEE. The CDR3 runs to 14 residues. CDR3 region: CASSVGGDYYEQYV. CDR3 DNA sequence: TGTGCCAGCAGCGTAGGCGGGGACTACTACGAGCAGTACGTC.

Comment on this clonotype: The junction and the germline gene differ at one end; a read error may be behind it. The V and J genes are TRBV15 and TRBJ2-3, with D tentatively TRBD2 (6 bases). Germline V gives CDR1 LNHNV, CDR2 YYDKDF (reference sequence). The CDR3 consists of 13 residues. CDR3 nucleotides: TGTGCCAGCAGCAACGGACTAAACAATGCGCAGTTCTTT. Its protein product is CASSNGLNNAQFF.

In its sample, this clonotype was seen once. Germline is not matched at one junction end, which may reflect a read error. The V call is TRBV2, the J call TRBJ2-5, with a possible D match to TRBD1 (6 bases). The CDR3 covers 15 residues. Germline CDR1 is SNHLY and CDR2 is FYNNEI. DNA for the CDR3: TGTGCCAGCAGGGGCGGACAGACAGACCAACAGACCTTTGACTTC. Its protein is CASRGGQTDQQTFDF.

Details on this clonotype: The conserved final phenylalanine or tryptophan is absent from the CDR3, which likely points to a read error. It is unclear where the CDR3 begins or ends on the DNA, so no DNA is shown, and the CDR3 is as TCRdb lists it. The chain carries TRBV2 and TRBJ2-5; the table's TRBD1 call for D was not verified on the DNA. CDR1 SNHLY and CDR2 FYNNEI come from the germline V gene. The CDR3 is 14 residues long, ends included. CDR3 region: CASGDGGTHTPHFC.

This clonotype was seen just once. The rearrangement uses TRBV6-1 and TRBJ2-3, with D perhaps TRBD1 (6 bases). The germline V gene has CDR1 MNHNS and CDR2 SASEGT. The CDR3 length is 14 residues. With 7 bases removed from V and 2 bases from J, the gap between germline ends came to 13 bases. The CDR3 DNA sequence: TGTGCCAGCAAGCAGACGGGACACACAGATACGCAGTATTTT. The encoded protein is CASKQTGHTDTQYF.

This clonotype was detected once. The CDR3 does not end in the conserved phenylalanine or tryptophan, so this is likely a read error. The limits of the CDR3 on the DNA are not certain, so only TCRdb's listed CDR3 is given. The chain has TRBV7-8 and TRBJ2-5; the D call TRBD2 from the table was never checked on the DNA. Germline-derived CDR1 and CDR2 are SGHVS and FQNEAQ. The CDR3 totals 12 residues, both ends included. CDR3 sequence: CAGKLAGETHNY.

As for this clonotype: At one boundary the junction diverges from the germline segment, which might be a read error. J is TRBJ2-5 and V is TRBV11-3; a possible D gene is TRBD1 (6 bases). Germline values: CDR1 SGHNT, CDR2 YENEEA. The CDR3 is 12 amino acids. The CDR3 bases are TGTGCCGGCAGCTGGGATCTGACAGGCCAGTACTTC. Residues: CAGSWDLTGQYF.

Of note for this clonotype: At one end the junction does not follow the germline gene, possibly because of a read error. The CDR3 DNA reads TGTGCCAGCAGCTCAGTCGGGACAGGGGATCCCCTTAACTTT. This gives the protein CASSSVGTGDPLNF. The chain employs TRBV7-9 and TRBJ2-3; 10 bases map to TRBD1. Germline lookup yields CDR1 SEHNR and CDR2 FQNEAQ (reference sequence). This CDR3 is built from 14 residues.

About this clonotype itself: Because the CDR3 is missing its conserved closing phenylalanine or tryptophan, this is likely a read error. The DNA is omitted, as the CDR3 cannot be located on it reliably, and the CDR3 follows TCRdb's listing. The rearrangement links TRBV7-9 to TRBJ2-3; the table gives TRBD1 as D, unverified against the DNA. The CDR3 is 12 amino acids in total, end residues counted. CDR1 SEHNR and CDR2 FQNEAQ come from the germline V gene (reference sequence). CDR3 in amino acids: CASSGGAGTQDY.

As for this clonotype: As the CDR3 is not closed by the conserved phenylalanine or tryptophan, this likely results from a read error. The limits of the CDR3 on the DNA are not certain, so only TCRdb's listed CDR3 is given. The rearrangement links TRBV7-9 to TRBJ2-3; the DNA was not compared with TRBD1, the D call given in the table. Germline values: CDR1 SEHNR, CDR2 FQNEAQ (reference sequence). Inclusive of both ends, the CDR3 amounts to 13 amino acids. CDR3 region: CASGFGGTETHDV.

With respect to this clonotype: Relative to the germline gene, one junction end is altered; a read error may explain this. The V and J genes are TRBV13 and TRBJ2-1; 9 nucleotides line up with TRBD1. CDR1 is PRHDT and CDR2 is FYEKMQ in the germline V gene (reference sequence). There are 15 residues in the CDR3. In DNA form, the CDR3 reads TGTGCCAGCAGCTTAGATAGACAGGGGGGGAATGAGCAGTCCTTC. Translated: CASSLDRQGGNEQSF.

The chain is built from TRBV9 and TRBJ1-2, with 9 bases matching TRBD1. The CDR3 sequence is 15 residues long. Trimming removed 3 bases from V and 11 bases from J; junction bases left unmatched: 14. From germline, CDR1 is SGDLS and CDR2 YYNGEE. The CDR3 DNA is TGTGCCAGCAGCGCAACAGGGGGCGATGAAAAACTGTACACCTTC. It specifies CASSATGGDEKLYTF.

Concerning this clonotype: At one end the junction does not follow the germline gene, possibly because of a read error. For the CDR3, the DNA is TGTGCCAGCAGCTCCAGGGGAGAGGGCCTCTCAGATACGCCGTTC. This translates into CASSSRGEGLSDTPF. The chain combines TRBV7-2 with TRBJ1-2; tentatively, D is TRBD1 (6 bases). This CDR3 is 15 amino acids long. Looked up from germline, CDR1 is SGHTA and CDR2 is FQGNSA.